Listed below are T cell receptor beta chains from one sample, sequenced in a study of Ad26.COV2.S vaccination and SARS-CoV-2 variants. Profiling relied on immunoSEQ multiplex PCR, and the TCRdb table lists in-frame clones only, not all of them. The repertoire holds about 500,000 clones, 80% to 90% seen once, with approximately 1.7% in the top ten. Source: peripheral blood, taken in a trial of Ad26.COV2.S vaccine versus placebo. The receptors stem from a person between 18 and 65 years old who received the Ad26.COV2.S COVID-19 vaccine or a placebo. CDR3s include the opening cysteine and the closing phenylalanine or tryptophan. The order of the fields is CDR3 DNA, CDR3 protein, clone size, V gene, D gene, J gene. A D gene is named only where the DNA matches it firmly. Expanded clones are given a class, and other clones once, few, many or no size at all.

CDR3nt: TGTGCCAGCAGTTTGAGCGGGAGAAACTACGAGCAGTACTTC
CDR3aa: CASSLSGRNYEQYF
abundance: -
v_gene: TRBV27
d_gene: TRBD2
j_gene: TRBJ2-7

CDR3nt: TGTGCCAGCAGCCAAGGGTTTCCCTCCAGGGAGACCCAGTACTTC
CDR3aa: CASSQGFPSRETQYF
abundance: -
v_gene: TRBV4-2
d_gene: -
j_gene: TRBJ2-5

CDR3nt: TGCAGCGCCCAAAGAGGACAGGGGCTAGGTGGCTACACCTTC
CDR3aa: CSAQRGQGLGGYTF
abundance: -
v_gene: TRBV29-1
d_gene: TRBD1
j_gene: TRBJ1-2

CDR3nt: TGTGCCATCAGTGAAGCGATCAGTGCCAATCAGCCCCAGCATTTT
CDR3aa: CAISEAISANQPQHF
abundance: -
v_gene: TRBV10-3
d_gene: -
j_gene: TRBJ1-5

CDR3nt: TGTGCCAGCGACCGGGACAGGGTACAAGAGACCCAGTACTTC
CDR3aa: CASDRDRVQETQYF
abundance: -
v_gene: TRBV28
d_gene: TRBD1
j_gene: TRBJ2-5

CDR3nt: TGTGCCAGCAGAATAGCGGGAACAGATACGCAGTATTTT
CDR3aa: CASRIAGTDTQYF
abundance: -
v_gene: TRBV6-5
d_gene: TRBD2
j_gene: TRBJ2-3

CDR3nt: TGCGCCAGCGGGGGACTAGCGAAAGAGACCCAGTACTTC
CDR3aa: CASGGLAKETQYF
abundance: -
v_gene: TRBV10-1
d_gene: TRBD2
j_gene: TRBJ2-5

CDR3nt: TGTGCCAGCAGTTTATTTTCGGGGGTCGACAATCAGCCCCAGCATTTT
CDR3aa: CASSLFSGVDNQPQHF
abundance: once
v_gene: TRBV27
d_gene: -
j_gene: TRBJ1-5

CDR3nt: TGTGCCAGCAGTGAGGGACAAAACACAGATACGCAGTATTTT
CDR3aa: CASSEGQNTDTQYF
abundance: -
v_gene: TRBV25-1
d_gene: -
j_gene: TRBJ2-3

CDR3nt: TGTGCCAGCAGCTTAAGGCACACTAGCAGCCTGTACGAGCAGTACTTC
CDR3aa: CASSLRHTSSLYEQYF
abundance: -
v_gene: TRBV7-9
d_gene: -
j_gene: TRBJ2-7

CDR3nt: TGTGCCAGCAGAGAGACCAGGACAGGGGGCTCGTCTGGGGCCAACGTCCTGACTTTC
CDR3aa: CASRETRTGGSSGANVLTF
abundance: -
v_gene: TRBV7-9
d_gene: TRBD1
j_gene: TRBJ2-6

CDR3nt: TGTGCCAGCAGCTTAGTGGAGGGCTCCTACAATGAGCAGTTCTTC
CDR3aa: CASSLVEGSYNEQFF
abundance: -
v_gene: TRBV7-2
d_gene: -
j_gene: TRBJ2-1

CDR3nt: TGTGCCAGCAGCTTAGGCCACAGGGGGCTGGGAAGCACAGATACGCAGTATTTT
CDR3aa: CASSLGHRGLGSTDTQYF
abundance: -
v_gene: TRBV7-9
d_gene: TRBD1
j_gene: TRBJ2-3

CDR3nt: TGCGCCAGCAGCGAGAGAGGGAGGTTAGATACGCAGTATTTT
CDR3aa: CASSERGRLDTQYF
abundance: -
v_gene: TRBV5-1
d_gene: -
j_gene: TRBJ2-3

CDR3nt: TGCGCCAGCAGCCAAGATTACAGGGTGGGATTGGCGGAAAAACTGTTTTTT
CDR3aa: CASSQDYRVGLAEKLFF
abundance: -
v_gene: TRBV4-3
d_gene: -
j_gene: TRBJ1-4

CDR3nt: TGTGCCAGCAGTTCTCTAGCGGGAGCTATCTCCTACAATGAGCAGTTCTTC
CDR3aa: CASSSLAGAISYNEQFF
abundance: -
v_gene: TRBV28
d_gene: TRBD2
j_gene: TRBJ2-1

CDR3nt: TGCAGCGTTGATAGCCGGAGGTTTGAGCAGTTCTTC
CDR3aa: CSVDSRRFEQFF
abundance: -
v_gene: TRBV29-1
d_gene: -
j_gene: TRBJ2-1

CDR3nt: TGTGCCAGCAGCGCAGGGTATGGCTACACCTTC
CDR3aa: CASSAGYGYTF
abundance: -
v_gene: TRBV9
d_gene: -
j_gene: TRBJ1-2

CDR3nt: TGCGCCGGGGGGGACGGTCTGCCCGAGCAGTTCTTC
CDR3aa: CAGGDGLPEQFF
abundance: -
v_gene: TRBV10-2
d_gene: TRBD2
j_gene: TRBJ2-1

CDR3nt: TGTGCCAGCAGCTCGGGCCCTTCACCGGGAAACACCATATATTTT
CDR3aa: CASSSGPSPGNTIYF
abundance: -
v_gene: TRBV11-1
d_gene: -
j_gene: TRBJ1-3

CDR3nt: TGTGCCAGCAGCTTAATGATCGGCGCCGAAGCTTTCTTT
CDR3aa: CASSLMIGAEAFF
abundance: -
v_gene: TRBV7-9
d_gene: -
j_gene: TRBJ1-1

CDR3nt: TGTGCCAGCAGTTACTCGAACCCGGGTTCCGGGGAGCTGTTTTTT
CDR3aa: CASSYSNPGSGELFF
abundance: once
v_gene: TRBV6-2/TRBV6-3
d_gene: -
j_gene: TRBJ2-2

CDR3nt: TGTGCCAGCAGCCAGAAGATTTGGACACGGGGAAAAGGGGAGACCCAGTACTTC
CDR3aa: CASSQKIWTRGKGETQYF
abundance: -
v_gene: TRBV14
d_gene: -
j_gene: TRBJ2-5

CDR3nt: TGTGCCAGCAGTGAGGGGTCGATTCAGCCCCAGCATTTT
CDR3aa: CASSEGSIQPQHF
abundance: -
v_gene: TRBV2
d_gene: -
j_gene: TRBJ1-5

CDR3nt: TGTGCCAGCAGCTCACGCTGGGGCGGTTCGGCGAGTGTGGGTGGCTACACCTTC
CDR3aa: CASSSRWGGSASVGGYTF
abundance: -
v_gene: TRBV7-2
d_gene: -
j_gene: TRBJ1-2

CDR3nt: TGTGCCAGCAGCCCCGGGACAGGGGATTTCACCTTC
CDR3aa: CASSPGTGDFTF
abundance: -
v_gene: TRBV14
d_gene: TRBD1
j_gene: TRBJ1-2

CDR3nt: TGTGCCAGCAGCCCACTACAGGGGGCGACCGGGGAGCTGTTTTTT
CDR3aa: CASSPLQGATGELFF
abundance: -
v_gene: TRBV5-4
d_gene: TRBD1
j_gene: TRBJ2-2

CDR3nt: TGTGCCAGCAGTTTATCGGCGCTAGCTGCAGATACGCAGTATTTT
CDR3aa: CASSLSALAADTQYF
abundance: -
v_gene: TRBV27
d_gene: -
j_gene: TRBJ2-3

CDR3nt: TGTGCCAGCAGCCCGTCTACCGGGACAGATATCTACGAGCAGTACTTC
CDR3aa: CASSPSTGTDIYEQYF
abundance: -
v_gene: TRBV7-8
d_gene: TRBD1
j_gene: TRBJ2-7

CDR3nt: TGTGCCAGCAGCTTCGCGGGGGGACTCTCCTACGAGCAGTACTTC
CDR3aa: CASSFAGGLSYEQYF
abundance: -
v_gene: TRBV7-2
d_gene: TRBD2
j_gene: TRBJ2-7

CDR3nt: TGTGCCAGCAGCGACCCGACTAGCACAGATACGCAGTATTTT
CDR3aa: CASSDPTSTDTQYF
abundance: -
v_gene: TRBV9
d_gene: -
j_gene: TRBJ2-3

CDR3nt: TGTGCCAGCAGCTTGGTTTCCCGGGGATGGGAGCAGTACTTC
CDR3aa: CASSLVSRGWEQYF
abundance: -
v_gene: TRBV5-4
d_gene: -
j_gene: TRBJ2-7